This TCR beta chain was identified in a study of cytomegalovirus exposure and HLA in healthy donors. Only in-frame clones appear in the TCRdb table, and some are missing; sequencing was by immunoSEQ multiplex PCR. The repertoire holds approximately 97,000 clones, with 85% to 95% as singletons. Trimming took off 5 bases at V and 2 bases at J, with 14 bases between the two ends. Looked up from germline, CDR1 is SGHDT and CDR2 is YYEEEE. This CDR3 is built from 14 residues. The donors were members of the validation cohort, which comprised 120 subjects and was separate from the first cohort of 600 to 800 subjects. General study results and limits: The finding came from a later analysis; first-cohort TCR clusters tended to co-occur in the 110 or so validation repertoires. Researchers counted 150 to 200 TCR beta chains as cytomegalovirus-associated.

With regard to this clone: Its antigen remains unidentified.

What was sequenced was PBMCs. The chain employs TRBV5-6 and TRBJ2-7; D possibly corresponds to TRBD2 (5 bases). The TCR originated in a woman younger than 30 in good health and CMV-seronegative. CDR3 bases: TGTGCCAGCAGGCCCCGGGAACAGCCCTACGAGCAGTACTTC. Translating gives CASRPREQPYEQYF.